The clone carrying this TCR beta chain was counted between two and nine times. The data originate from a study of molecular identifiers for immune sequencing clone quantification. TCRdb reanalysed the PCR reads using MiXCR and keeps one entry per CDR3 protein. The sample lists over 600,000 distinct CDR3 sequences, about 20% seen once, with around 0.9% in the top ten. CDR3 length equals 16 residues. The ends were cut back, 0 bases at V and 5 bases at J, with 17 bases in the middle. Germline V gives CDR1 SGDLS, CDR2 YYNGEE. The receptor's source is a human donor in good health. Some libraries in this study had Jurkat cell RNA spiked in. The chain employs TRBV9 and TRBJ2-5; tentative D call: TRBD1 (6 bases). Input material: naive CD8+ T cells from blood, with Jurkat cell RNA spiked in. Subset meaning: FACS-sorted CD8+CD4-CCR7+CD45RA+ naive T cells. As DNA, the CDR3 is TGTGCCAGCAGCGTAGGCTTAGGGACAACCTGGGAGACCCAGTACTTC. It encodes CASSVGLGTTWETQYF.